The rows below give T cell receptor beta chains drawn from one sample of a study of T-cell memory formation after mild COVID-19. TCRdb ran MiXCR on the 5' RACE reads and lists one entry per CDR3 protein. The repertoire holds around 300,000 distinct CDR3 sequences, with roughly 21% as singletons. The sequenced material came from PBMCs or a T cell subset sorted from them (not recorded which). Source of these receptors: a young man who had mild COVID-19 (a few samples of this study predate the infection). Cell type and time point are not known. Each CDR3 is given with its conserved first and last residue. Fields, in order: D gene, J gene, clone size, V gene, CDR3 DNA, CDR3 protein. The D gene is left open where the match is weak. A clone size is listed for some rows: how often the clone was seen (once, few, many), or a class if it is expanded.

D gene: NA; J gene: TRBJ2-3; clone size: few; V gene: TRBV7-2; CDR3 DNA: TGTGCCAGCAGCTTGGGACTTCTGTCAGATACGCAGTATTTT; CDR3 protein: CASSLGLLSDTQYF
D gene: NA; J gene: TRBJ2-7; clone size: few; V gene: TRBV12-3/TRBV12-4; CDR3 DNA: TGTGCCAGCAGTTTATATGGTAGCGTGACCTACGAGCAGTACTTC; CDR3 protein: CASSLYGSVTYEQYF
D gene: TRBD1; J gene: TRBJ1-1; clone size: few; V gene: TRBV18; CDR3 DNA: TGTGCCAGCTCACCACCCACTGACAGGGGCACTGAAGCTTTCTTT; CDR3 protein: CASSPPTDRGTEAFF
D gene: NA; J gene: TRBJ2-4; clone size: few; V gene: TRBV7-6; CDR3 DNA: TGTGCCAGCAGCGAAGACCGAAAGCCCCAAAACATTCAGTACTTC; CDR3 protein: CASSEDRKPQNIQYF
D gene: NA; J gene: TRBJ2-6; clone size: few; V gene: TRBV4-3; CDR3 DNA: TGCGCCAGCAGCCCTTACGGTGTCTCTGGGGCCAACGTCCTGACTTTC; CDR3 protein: CASSPYGVSGANVLTF
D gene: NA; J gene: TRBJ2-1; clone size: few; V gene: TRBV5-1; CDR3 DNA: TGCGCCAGCAGCACGAAGGCGGGGGCCACCATAAGCTCCTACAATGAGCAGTTCTTC; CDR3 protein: CASSTKAGATISSYNEQFF
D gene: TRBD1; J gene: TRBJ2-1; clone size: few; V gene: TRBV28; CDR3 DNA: TGTGCCAGCCTTTCAGGGGGCGTGGGAAACAATGAGCAGTTCTTC; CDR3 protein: CASLSGGVGNNEQFF
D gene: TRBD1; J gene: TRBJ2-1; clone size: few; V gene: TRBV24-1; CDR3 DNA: TGTGCCACGGGGGACAGGAGAAATGAGCAGTTCTTC; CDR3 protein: CATGDRRNEQFF
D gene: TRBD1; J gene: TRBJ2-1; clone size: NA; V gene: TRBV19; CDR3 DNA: TGTGCCAGTATTGACAGGGGCTACAATGAGCAGTTCTTC; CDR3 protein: CASIDRGYNEQFF
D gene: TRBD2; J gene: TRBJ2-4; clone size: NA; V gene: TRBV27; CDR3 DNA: TGTGCCAGCAGTAAGCGGGACGGACTAGCCAAAAACATTCAGTACTTC; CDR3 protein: CASSKRDGLAKNIQYF
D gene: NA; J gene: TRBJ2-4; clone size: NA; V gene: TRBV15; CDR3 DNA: TGTGCCACCAGCGGGAGCGTAGCCAAAAACATTCAGTACTTC; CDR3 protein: CATSGSVAKNIQYF
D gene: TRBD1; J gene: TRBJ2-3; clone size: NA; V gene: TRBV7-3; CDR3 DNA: TGTGCCAGCAGCTTAATTGGCCAGGGGGCCGGAGATACGCAGTATTTT; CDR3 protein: CASSLIGQGAGDTQYF
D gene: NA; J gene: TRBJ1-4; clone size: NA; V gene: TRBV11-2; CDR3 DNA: TGTGCCAGCAGGGGGGGACGCTACCGTGTCACTAATGAAAAACTGTTTTTT; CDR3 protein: CASRGGRYRVTNEKLFF
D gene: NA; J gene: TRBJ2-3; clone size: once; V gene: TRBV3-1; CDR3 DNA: TGTGCCAGCAGCCAAGTGTGTGGCAGAACTAGCACAGATACGCAGTATTTT; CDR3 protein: CASSQVCGRTSTDTQYF
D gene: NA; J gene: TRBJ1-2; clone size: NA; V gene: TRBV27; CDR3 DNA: TGTGCCAGCAGTTGGGCAGGGTTAATGGGCTACACCTTC; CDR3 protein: CASSWAGLMGYTF